This T cell receptor (beta chain) came from a study of blood T cell repertoires in COVID-19. Germline V CDR1 and CDR2: LNHDA, SQIVND (reference sequence). Trimming removed 4 bases at V and 5 bases at J, with 15 bases between. The CDR3 length is 14 residues. In the authors' workflow: From reference gene primer amplification, estimates of nucleated cell counts were derived. Measured with immunoSEQ multiplex PCR; TCRdb has only the in-frame clones, and not every one. From that table come the V and J calls and clone size; the DNA was used to work out D and trimming. The sample includes 150,000 to 200,000 clones, roughly four fifths of them seen just once.

The origin of this receptor is a man aged 60 to 75 with active or convalescent COVID-19. Sequencing used peripheral blood. The gene calls are TRBV19 and TRBJ2-7; TRBD1 is a possible D gene (6 bases). The CDR3 DNA is TGTGCCAGTAGTAATGCCAGGGGTCAACACGAGCAGTACTTC. This gives the protein CASSNARGQHEQYF.